This T cell receptor (beta chain) is from a study of T cell responses to AZD1222 COVID-19 vaccine. Comments on this clone: The target antigen is unknown.

V dropped 0 bases and J dropped 4; count of bases not matched to a gene: 2. The length of the CDR3 is 15 residues. Germline CDR1 MNHEY, CDR2 SVGEGT. Only in-frame clones appear in the TCRdb table, and some are missing; sequencing was by immunoSEQ multiplex PCR. This repertoire shows tens of thousands of clones, approximately 92% found once; its top ten account for about 2.7%. Study findings and constraints: Two doses of AZD1222 preceded a rise in Spike-specific TCR breadth and depth.

This TCR came from an adult who received the AZD1222 COVID-19 vaccine. The V gene is TRBV6-2 or TRBV6-3, the J gene TRBJ2-1; TRBD1 aligns across 8 bases. The sample consisted of peripheral blood, taken 28 days after the second AZD1222 dose. The CDR3 DNA follows: TGTGCCAGCAGTTACTCGGGACAGGATTACAATGAGCAGTTCTTC. This gives the protein CASSYSGQDYNEQFF.